Following are 32 T cell receptor beta chains from one sample sequenced in a study of CD8 T cells in Susac syndrome. RNA totalling roughly 0.45 to 1 ug underwent reverse transcription with random hexamers. In TCRdb, the immunoSEQ multiplex PCR reads were re-called with MiXCR into one record per CDR3 protein. The sample contains about 110,000 distinct CDR3 sequences, approximately 94% of which appear only once. The specimen was CD8+ T cells from PBMCs. The receptors originated from a human donor with Susac syndrome.

This rearrangement joins TRBV7-9 to TRBJ2-3, with TRBD1 matching 9 bases. V lost 11 bases to trimming and J lost 4 bases; unmatched junction nucleotides: 7. In germline, CDR1 is SEHNR, CDR2 FQNEAQ (reference sequence). The CDR3 consists of 13 residues. In DNA, the CDR3 is TGTGCCGCTCGGGACAGGGTGGCAGATACGCAGTATTTT. It specifies CAARDRVADTQYF.

J is TRBJ2-7 and V is TRBV25-1; D tentatively fits TRBD1 or TRBD2 (5 bases each). The V end was cut by 8 bases, the J end by 3 bases, with 11 bases between. The length of the CDR3 is 12 residues. Germline CDR1 reads MGHDK; CDR2 reads SYGVNS. The CDR3 protein is CASRRGDYEQYF. The CDR3, as DNA: TGTGCCAGCCGACGGGGCGACTACGAGCAGTACTTC.

The chain joins TRBV6-5 to TRBJ2-2, with D hard to call. Germline V gives CDR1 MNHEY, CDR2 SVGAGI. This CDR3 is 13 amino acids long. Trimming pared 0 bases from V and 7 bases from J, leaving 6 bases between. The CDR3 loop reads CASSYSPVGELFF. The CDR3, as DNA: TGTGCCAGCAGTTACTCGCCCGTCGGGGAGCTGTTTTTT.

In this sample, this clonotype turned up a few times. V is TRBV4-3 and J is TRBJ1-1; 9 bases line up with TRBD1. CDR1 LGHNA and CDR2 YSLEER come from the germline V gene. The CDR3 is made up of 14 amino acids. Losses at the gene ends were 4 bases for V and 4 bases for J; bases not matched to a gene: 4. The CDR3 here is CASSPGQGGTEAFF. Written as DNA, the CDR3 is TGCGCCAGCAGCCCGGGACAGGGCGGCACTGAAGCTTTCTTT.

The V and J genes are TRBV14 and TRBJ2-3; 13 bases are a match to TRBD2. Germline V gene sequence: CDR1 SGHDN, CDR2 FVKESK. J was trimmed by 5 bases and V by 3 bases; bases with no gene match: 8. The CDR3 runs to 17 residues. For the CDR3, the DNA is TGTGCCAGCAGCCAGACTGACGGACTAGCGGGGGTAGATACGCAGTATTTT. Translated: CASSQTDGLAGVDTQYF.

The chain carries TRBV12-3 or TRBV12-4 and TRBJ2-7, with a tentative D call TRBD2 (5 bases). The CDR3 sequence is 13 residues long. Trimming removed 4 bases from V and 5 bases from J, with 12 bases in between. CDR3 DNA sequence: TGTGCCAGCAGTTCAATCATCGGGGACGAGCAGTACTTC. It specifies CASSSIIGDEQYF.

The chain carries TRBV4-1 and TRBJ1-1; 7 nucleotides align to TRBD1. With V trimmed by 4 bases and J by 4 bases, 6 bases remained unmatched. The CDR3 covers 14 residues. From germline, CDR1 is MGHRA and CDR2 YSYEKL. This CDR3 is CASSRKTGSTEAFF. The CDR3 nucleotides read TGCGCCAGCAGCCGGAAGACAGGGAGCACTGAAGCTTTCTTT.

This rearrangement joins TRBV4-3 to TRBJ2-1; 8 bases match TRBD2. Germline V gene lookup returns CDR1 LGHNA and CDR2 YSLEER. Trimming took 4 bases from V and 5 from J; bases not matched to a gene: 1. CDR3 size: 13 residues. CDR3 coding DNA: TGCGCCAGCAGCCCGGGACTAGACAATGAGCAGTTCTTC. Amino acids: CASSPGLDNEQFF.

The chain carries TRBV11-2 and TRBJ1-1, with 8 bases identical to TRBD1. Germline assignment: CDR1 SGHAT and CDR2 FQNNGV. This CDR3 has 15 residues. V shed 5 bases and J 1 base; nucleotides not matched to a gene: 6. In DNA form, the CDR3 reads TGTGCCAGCAGCCGACCCGGGACAGGGAACACTGAAGCTTTCTTT. This encodes CASSRPGTGNTEAFF. The whole variable domain, remainder taken from reference TRBV11-2 and TRBJ1-1, is EAGVAQSPRYKIIEKRQSVAFWCNPISGHATLYWYQQILGQGPKLLIQFQNNGVVDDSQLPKDRFSAERLKGVDSTLKIQPAKLEDSAVYLCASSRPGTGNTEAFFGQGTRLTVV.

This sequence joins TRBV5-4 and TRBJ2-3, with 12 nucleotides matching TRBD2. The CDR3 runs 18 residues. With V trimmed by 5 bases and J by 2 bases, 12 bases remained unmatched. Germline CDR1 and CDR2: SGHNT and YYREEE (reference sequence). The CDR3: CASRFGTSGRLHTDTQYF. The DNA for the CDR3 is TGTGCCAGCAGGTTTGGGACTAGCGGGCGCCTTCACACAGATACGCAGTATTTT.

The chain carries TRBV7-9 and TRBJ1-1, with D unresolved. The germline V gene encodes CDR1 SEHNR and CDR2 FQNEAQ (reference sequence). This CDR3 has 12 amino acids. V gave up 5 bases and J gave up 5 bases, with 9 bases separating them. CDR3 sequence: CASSPDGTEAFF. CDR3 nucleotides: TGTGCCAGCAGCCCGGATGGGACTGAAGCTTTCTTT. The complete variable domain, with remaining parts taken from reference TRBV7-9 and TRBJ1-1, reads DTGVSQNPRHKITKRGQNVTFRCDPISEHNRLYWYRQTLGQGPEFLTYFQNEAQLEKSRLLSDRFSAERPKGSFSTLEIQRTEQGDSAMYLCASSPDGTEAFFGQGTRLTVV.

The chain couples TRBV4-3 to TRBJ1-3; no firm D call. The CDR3 is 16 residues long. Trimming shortened V by 0 bases and J by 1 base, and 10 bases separated the two germline ends. Per germline, CDR1 LGHNA and CDR2 YSLEER. The chain's CDR3 is CASSQDGLVSGNTIYF. The CDR3 DNA reads as TGCGCCAGCAGCCAAGATGGATTGGTTTCTGGAAACACCATATATTTT.

The chain employs TRBV6-6 and TRBJ1-6; the D is unclear. Deletions cut 0 bases from V and 7 bases from J, with 10 bases between. Germline V lookup: CDR1 MNHNY, CDR2 SVGAGI (reference sequence). CDR3 length equals 15 residues. The CDR3 sequence: CASSYSSGPNSPLHF. In nucleotides, the CDR3 is TGTGCCAGCAGTTACTCATCCGGACCCAATTCACCCCTCCACTTT.

This chain connects TRBV4-2 to TRBJ2-3; TRBD2 aligns across 13 bases. Germline CDR1 LGHNA, CDR2 YNFKEQ. The CDR3 has 19 residues. V was pared by 3 bases and J by 1 base, with 10 bases of the junction left unmatched. Here the CDR3 reads CASSQPGLAGPLGTDTQYF. As DNA, the CDR3 is TGTGCCAGCAGCCAGCCGGGACTAGCGGGGCCATTGGGCACAGATACGCAGTATTTT.

The V and J genes are TRBV21-1 and TRBJ2-7; the table's D call TRBD1 went unverified against the DNA. TRBV21-1 is a pseudogene locus. This CDR3 spans 15 amino acids. The CDR3 spells CASRCGQGARGEQYF. The CDR3 DNA reads TGTGCCAGCAGATGTGGACAGGGGGCGCGGGGCGAGCAGTACTTC.

V is TRBV2 and J is TRBJ2-5, with 7 bases matching TRBD1. Trimming at V came to 7 bases and at J to 3 bases, leaving 5 bases not matched to a gene. Germline CDR1 reads SNHLY; CDR2 reads FYNNEI. The CDR3 runs to 13 residues. The CDR3 coding sequence is TGTGCCAGCACCGGGACAGATGAAGAGACCCAGTACTTC. It encodes CASTGTDEETQYF.

The chain recombines TRBV5-4 with TRBJ1-1, with D unresolved. There are 18 residues in the CDR3. Germline V CDR1 and CDR2: SGHNT, YYREEE (reference sequence). V gave up 0 bases and J gave up 0 bases, with 18 bases separating them. This CDR3 reads CASSLDTLPGSMNTEAFF. DNA for the CDR3: TGTGCCAGCAGCTTGGATACCCTACCGGGTTCGATGAACACTGAAGCTTTCTTT.

This rearrangement joins TRBV7-9 to TRBJ2-7; D is possibly TRBD1 (6 bases). The CDR3 totals 13 residues. V was cut by 7 bases and J by 3 bases, with 13 bases left in between. Germline V gene sequence: CDR1 SEHNR, CDR2 FQNEAQ (reference sequence). CDR3: CASKTGSNYEQYF. CDR3 bases: TGTGCCAGCAAGACAGGAAGTAACTACGAGCAGTACTTC.

The chain is built from TRBV15 and TRBJ2-7; 11 bases align to TRBD2. This CDR3 comprises 15 residues. Germline assignment: CDR1 LNHNV and CDR2 YYDKDF (reference sequence). Losses at the gene ends were 3 bases for V and 0 bases for J; bases not matched to a gene: 1. CDR3 region: CATSRGTSGSYEQYF. In DNA, the CDR3 is TGTGCCACCAGCAGGGGGACTAGCGGCTCCTACGAGCAGTACTTC.

CDR3 in amino acids: CASSYVAGGNEQFF. The DNA of the CDR3 is TGTGCCAGCAGTTACGTAGCGGGGGGAAATGAGCAGTTCTTC. V is TRBV6-6 and J is TRBJ2-1; 10 bases are shared with TRBD2. The CDR3 has 14 amino acids. Germline assignment: CDR1 MNHNY and CDR2 SVGAGI (reference sequence). The V and J ends lost 2 bases and 7 bases, in that order; junction bases with no gene match: 2.

The chain is built from TRBV20-1 and TRBJ2-1; D is perhaps TRBD2 (5 bases). The CDR3 runs to 19 residues. The germline V and J ends were trimmed by 3 bases and 0 bases, with 24 bases remaining between them. Germline CDR1 DFQATT, CDR2 SNEGSKA (reference sequence). In DNA, the CDR3 is TGCAGTGCTAGGATGGGGATGGTATCCGGGGATTTCTCCTACAATGAGCAGTTCTTC. Its protein product is CSARMGMVSGDFSYNEQFF.

The chain links TRBV3-1 to TRBJ2-5, with 8 bases matching TRBD2. V was pared by 2 bases and J by 4 bases, with 6 bases of the junction left unmatched. The CDR3 runs 15 residues. The germline CDR1 and CDR2 sequences are LGHDT and YNNKEL (reference sequence). The CDR3 reads CASSQTGGAGETQYF. DNA for the CDR3: TGTGCCAGCAGCCAAACCGGGGGGGCCGGAGAGACCCAGTACTTC.

This rearrangement joins TRBV16 to TRBJ1-1; possibly TRBD1 for D (5 bases). Trimming cost V 5 bases and J 6 bases, with 16 bases left between them. The CDR3 length is 14 residues. Looked up from germline, CDR1 is KGHSY and CDR2 is FQNENV. This CDR3 is CASSGDRGSAEAFF. The CDR3 DNA reads as TGTGCCAGCAGCGGTGATAGGGGTTCGGCTGAAGCTTTCTTT.

The rearrangement links TRBV5-1 to TRBJ2-7; 7 bases match TRBD2. The germline V gene has CDR1 SGHRS and CDR2 YFSETQ. J lost 0 bases, V lost 1 base, and 4 bases had no gene match. The CDR3 covers 15 residues. CDR3 protein: CASSLIGGSSYEQYF. The DNA for the CDR3 is TGCGCCAGCAGCTTGATCGGGGGGAGCTCCTACGAGCAGTACTTC.

V usage is TRBV7-2 and J usage is TRBJ2-1; 10 nucleotides match TRBD2. This CDR3 comprises 15 residues. V was pared by 3 bases and J by 7 bases, with 6 bases of the junction left unmatched. Germline-derived CDR1 and CDR2 are SGHTA and FQGNSA. The CDR3 DNA reads TGTGCCAGCAGCTTCAGCGGGGGGGCCGGTAATGAGCAGTTCTTC. Translation: CASSFSGGAGNEQFF.

This clonotype showed up just a few times. This sequence joins TRBV12-3 or TRBV12-4 and TRBJ2-7, with D maybe TRBD2 (6 bases). The CDR3 totals 13 residues. The ends were cut back, 3 bases at V and 2 bases at J, with 8 bases in the middle. CDR3 in amino acids: CASSFGGTYEQYF. The CDR3 DNA is TGTGCCAGCAGTTTTGGCGGGACCTACGAGCAGTACTTC.

The V call is TRBV4-3, the J call TRBJ1-2; D remains ambiguous. Trimming took 1 base from V and 2 from J, leaving 8 bases between them. This CDR3 has 14 amino acids. CDR1 and CDR2 (germline): LGHNA, YSLEER. The CDR3 region has the DNA TGCGCCAGCAGCCAAGCGATGGGAAACTATGGCTACACCTTC. Its translation is CASSQAMGNYGYTF.

The chain is built from TRBV6-6 and TRBJ1-1; D gene unclear. Trimming stripped 7 bases from V and 1 base from J, with 4 bases between. CDR1 and CDR2 (germline): MNHNY, SVGAGI (reference sequence). The CDR3 consists of 11 residues. CDR3 region: CASIQNTEAFF. CDR3 sequence (DNA): TGTGCCAGCATCCAGAACACTGAAGCTTTCTTT.

The chain has TRBV15 and TRBJ2-3; TRBD2 agrees at 9 bases. The germline V gene has CDR1 LNHNV and CDR2 YYDKDF (reference sequence). V shed 4 bases, J shed 3 bases, and the junction held 11 bases outside the gene matches. CDR3 length: 17 residues. DNA of the CDR3: TGTGCCACCAGCACATCACCCTCGCGGGGGGGGACAGATACGCAGTATTTT. Its protein is CATSTSPSRGGTDTQYF.

The rearrangement joins TRBV9 to TRBJ1-3; tentatively, D is TRBD1 (6 bases). Germline CDR1 reads SGDLS; CDR2 reads YYNGEE. The CDR3 is 18 residues long. The V gene lost 3 bases and the J gene lost 0 bases, with 19 bases spanning the gap. The CDR3 spells CASSAERGPTNSGNTIYF. The CDR3 DNA is TGTGCCAGCAGCGCGGAGCGGGGGCCTACTAACTCTGGAAACACCATATATTTT.

The V and J genes are TRBV5-6 and TRBJ2-7; D tentatively reads TRBD1 or TRBD2 (5 bases each). There are 14 residues in the CDR3. Trimming stripped 2 bases from V and 6 bases from J, with 15 bases between. CDR1 is SGHDT, CDR2 YYEEEE, per germline. The CDR3 is CASSLGTLPGEQYF. In DNA form, the CDR3 reads TGTGCCAGCAGCTTAGGGACCCTCCCAGGCGAGCAGTACTTC. The whole variable domain, remainder taken from reference TRBV5-6 and TRBJ2-7, is DAGVTQSPTHLIKTRGQQVTLRCSPKSGHDTVSWYQQALGQGPQFIFQYYEEEERQRGNFPDRFSGHQFPNYSSELNVNALLLGDSALYLCASSLGTLPGEQYFGPGTRLTVT.

Written as DNA, the CDR3 is TGCGCCAGCAGCCCGTCAGTAAGCTACGAGCAGTACTTC. Its protein product is CASSPSVSYEQYF. The chain couples TRBV5-1 to TRBJ2-7, with D uncertain. There are 13 residues in the CDR3. Germline CDR1 SGHRS, CDR2 YFSETQ. V was trimmed by 4 bases and J by 3 bases, leaving 11 bases between them.